Following are 25 T cell receptor beta chains from one sample sequenced in a study of cytomegalovirus exposure and HLA in healthy donors. The PCR made use of 60 Vbeta and 13 Jbeta primers. TCRdb's table, derived via immunoSEQ multiplex PCR, lists solely in-frame clones and lacks some. The table shows about 140,000 clones, with more than 60% occurring only once. The source material was PBMCs. The receptors originated from a male donor in good health and CMV-seronegative.

V is TRBV2 and J is TRBJ1-6, with 7 bases fitting TRBD1. Looked up from germline, CDR1 is SNHLY and CDR2 is FYNNEI. This CDR3 spans 15 amino acids. Germline trimming cut 5 bases from V and 5 bases from J; bases unmatched to any gene: 6. The CDR3 here is CASSPRQGDNSPLHF. The CDR3 nucleotides read TGTGCCAGCAGTCCGAGACAGGGAGATAATTCACCCCTCCACTTT. The full variable domain, completed using reference TRBV2 and TRBJ1-6, is EPEVTQTPSHQVTQMGQEVILRCVPISNHLYFYWYRQILGQKVEFLVSFYNNEISEKSEIFDDQFSVERPDGSNFTLKIRSTKLEDSAMYFCASSPRQGDNSPLHFGNGTRLTVT.

This clone has only a few counts. V is TRBV7-8 and J is TRBJ1-2; 8 nucleotides align to TRBD1. The CDR3 covers 12 residues. V trimming: 5 bases; J trimming: 8 bases; junction bases outside the gene matches: 4. CDR1 is SGHVS and CDR2 is FQNEAQ in the germline V gene. The CDR3 bases are TGTGCCAGCAGCGACCGGGACAGGGGCTACACCTTC. Protein product: CASSDRDRGYTF.

This clone occurred a few times. The chain has TRBV7-8 and TRBJ2-5; a possible D gene is TRBD1 (5 bases). Trimming stripped 6 bases from V and 4 bases from J, with 18 bases between. Germline V gene sequence: CDR1 SGHVS, CDR2 FQNEAQ. This CDR3 is 15 amino acids long. The CDR3 region is CASSSRGHTRETQYF. The DNA for the CDR3 is TGTGCCAGCAGTTCAAGGGGTCATACGAGAGAGACCCAGTACTTC.

A few counts support this clone. The rearrangement joins TRBV13 to TRBJ1-1, with unresolved D. The CDR3 totals 11 residues. CDR1 is PRHDT and CDR2 is FYEKMQ in the germline V gene (reference sequence). Trimming took 5 bases from V and 1 from J, leaving 2 bases between them. The CDR3 region has the DNA TGTGCCAGCAGCCAGAACACTGAAGCTTTCTTT. It yields the protein CASSQNTEAFF.

The chain combines TRBV6-1 with TRBJ2-3, with TRBD1 as a possible D gene (6 bases). CDR3 length: 13 residues. Trimming removed 3 bases at V and 6 bases at J, with 10 bases between. Germline V gene data show CDR1 as MNHNS and CDR2 as SASEGT. CDR3 in DNA: TGTGCCAGCAGTGAGGGACATTGGGATACGCAGTATTTT. Encoded protein: CASSEGHWDTQYF.

This chain uses TRBV6-1 with TRBJ2-7, with D possibly being TRBD1 (5 bases). V dropped 7 bases and J dropped 3 bases, with 19 bases sitting between them. The length of the CDR3 is 15 residues. CDR1 and CDR2 from the germline V gene are MNHNS and SASEGT. This chain's CDR3 is CASKEGLGTGYEQYF. The DNA for the CDR3 is TGTGCCAGCAAAGAAGGGCTGGGTACAGGCTACGAGCAGTACTTC.

A few counts support this clone. A read error may produce the germline difference seen at one junction end. J is TRBJ1-2 and V is TRBV6-5, with TRBD1 matching 9 bases. Germline loops: CDR1 MNHEY, CDR2 SVGAGI. There are 13 residues in the CDR3. CDR3 coding DNA: TGTGCCAGCAGTTACACCGGGACAGGGCGGTACCCCTTC. Translation gives CASSYTGTGRYPF.

This clone has only a few counts. The chain employs TRBV7-2 and TRBJ1-3, with D unresolved. The V end was cut by 1 base, the J end by 6 bases, with 13 bases between. Germline lookup yields CDR1 SGHTA and CDR2 FQGNSA. This CDR3 has 15 amino acids. CDR3 nucleotide sequence: TGTGCCAGCAGCTTAGGCTCCCGGAGATTAAACACCATATATTTT. Amino acid sequence: CASSLGSRRLNTIYF.

DNA of the CDR3: TGTGCCAGCAGGGGGGGACAGGGGGCATGGGAGACCCAGTACTTC. Translating it yields CASRGGQGAWETQYF. The chain joins TRBV28 to TRBJ2-5, with TRBD1 matching 12 bases. The V segment lost 6 bases and the J segment 5 bases; nucleotides outside the gene matches: 7. The CDR3 runs to 15 residues. Germline CDR1 and CDR2: MDHEN and SYDVKM.

This clone appeared a few times. This rearrangement joins TRBV7-3 to TRBJ2-5, with 16 positions matching TRBD2. In germline, CDR1 is SGHTA, CDR2 FQGTGA. The V gene end was trimmed by 3 bases and the J gene end by 2 bases; junction bases not matched to a gene: 0. CDR3 length: 16 amino acids. Here the CDR3 DNA reads TGTGCCAGCAGCTTGGGACTAGCGGGGGGGCAAGAGACCCAGTACTTC. Its translation: CASSLGLAGGQETQYF.

The chain links TRBV19 to TRBJ1-1; D is uncertain. V was cut by 5 bases and J by 3 bases, with 7 bases left in between. From germline, CDR1 is LNHDA and CDR2 SQIVND (reference sequence). The length of the CDR3 is 12 residues. CDR3 protein: CASSWEYTEAFF. The CDR3 DNA reads as TGTGCCAGTAGTTGGGAGTACACTGAAGCTTTCTTT.

The chain couples TRBV27 to TRBJ2-7, with 7 bases identical to TRBD1. The germline V gene encodes CDR1 MNHEY and CDR2 SMNVEV (reference sequence). Losses at the gene ends were 3 bases for V and 5 bases for J; bases not matched to a gene: 7. The CDR3 runs to 14 residues. The CDR3 loop reads CASSFMDRLNEQYF. The CDR3 nucleotides are TGTGCCAGCAGTTTTATGGACAGGCTCAACGAGCAGTACTTC.

The V and J genes are TRBV13 and TRBJ1-3; a weak D match, TRBD1 (5 bases). The CDR3 is 15 amino acids. The germline V gene has CDR1 PRHDT and CDR2 FYEKMQ (reference sequence). V lost 1 base to trimming and J lost 5 bases, with 12 bases between them. CDR3 coding DNA: TGTGCCAGCAGCTTAGATTCAGGGTATAGAAACACCATATATTTT. It is translated as CASSLDSGYRNTIYF. Together with reference TRBV13 and TRBJ1-3, the CDR3 gives the full variable domain: AAGVIQSPRHLIKEKRETATLKCYPIPRHDTVYWYQQGPGQDPQFLISFYEKMQSDKGSIPDRFSAQQFSDYHSELNMSSLELGDSALYFCASSLDSGYRNTIYFGEGSWLTVV.

V usage is TRBV5-1 and J usage is TRBJ2-5; TRBD2 agrees at 9 bases. CDR3 length: 15 amino acids. With 2 bases clipped from V and 4 bases from J, the junction kept 6 bases outside the gene matches. Germline CDR1 reads SGHRS; CDR2 reads YFSETQ. The CDR3 region has the DNA TGCGCCAGCAGCTTCGATAGCGGGGGAGGAGAGACCCAGTACTTC. It encodes CASSFDSGGGETQYF.

This clone was seen more than once but under ten times. This sequence joins TRBV7-9 and TRBJ2-3; D ambiguous. CDR1 and CDR2 (germline): SEHNR, FQNEAQ (reference sequence). V dropped 5 bases and J dropped 2 bases, with 17 bases sitting between them. CDR3 size: 16 residues. In DNA, the CDR3 is TGTGCCAGCAGCCCCTATGCGGCCTCAACCACAGATACGCAGTATTTT. As protein: CASSPYAASTTDTQYF.

The genes are TRBV6-5 and TRBJ2-1, with D perhaps TRBD2 (5 bases). CDR1 is MNHEY, CDR2 SVGAGI, per germline. Trimming removed 5 bases at V and 9 bases at J, with 8 bases between. The CDR3 covers 11 residues. DNA for the CDR3: TGTGCCAGCAGTACCCGGGGTGAGCAGTTCTTC. It is translated as CASSTRGEQFF.

This sequence joins TRBV9 and TRBJ2-3; maybe TRBD1 (6 bases). Trimming shortened V by 0 bases and J by 4 bases, and 12 bases separated the two germline ends. CDR1 SGDLS and CDR2 YYNGEE come from the germline V gene. The CDR3 covers 15 residues. The CDR3 region is CASSVVGATADTQYF. CDR3 coding DNA: TGTGCCAGCAGCGTAGTGGGGGCTACCGCAGATACGCAGTATTTT.

Here the CDR3 reads CASSERGLGVTEAFF. CDR3 bases: TGTGCCAGCAGTGAGAGGGGGTTGGGGGTCACTGAAGCTTTCTTT. The chain has TRBV25-1 and TRBJ1-1; D may be TRBD1 (6 bases). Trimming took off 3 bases at V and 4 bases at J, with 15 bases between the two ends. The CDR3 is 15 amino acids. Germline assignment: CDR1 MGHDK and CDR2 SYGVNS.

Details on this clone: The junction departs from the called germline gene at one end, perhaps through a read error. The chain has TRBV7-9 and TRBJ1-2; weak D call: TRBD1 (5 bases). CDR1 and CDR2 from the germline V gene are SEHNR and FQNEAQ (reference sequence). The CDR3 is 13 residues long. This CDR3 reads CASSGEYGYGYPF. The DNA for the CDR3 is TGTGCCAGCTCGGGGGAATACGGCTATGGCTACCCCTTC.

The chain combines TRBV28 with TRBJ1-3; TRBD1 might be the D (6 bases). Trimming left V 5 bases short and J 0 bases short, with 11 bases between. The CDR3 is 15 residues long. Germline V gene data show CDR1 as MDHEN and CDR2 as SYDVKM. The CDR3 DNA follows: TGTGCCAGCAGTGCAGACAGGCCCTCTGGAAACACCATATATTTT. This gives the protein CASSADRPSGNTIYF.

This clone has only a few counts. The chain couples TRBV23-1 to TRBJ2-3, with TRBD2 identical over 7 bases. TRBV23-1 is an ORF, and what it does is uncertain. The length of the CDR3 is 17 residues. Trimming cost V 6 bases and J 1 base; bases outside gene matches: 13. Here the CDR3 DNA reads TGCGCCAGCAGCCCCCCGCGGGGAGGGGTGGGCACAGATACGCAGTATTTT. It is translated as CASSPPRGGVGTDTQYF.

The V call is TRBV28, the J call TRBJ1-3; D is unclear. V dropped 6 bases and J dropped 3 bases, with 12 bases sitting between them. The CDR3 totals 14 residues. Germline CDR1 reads MDHEN; CDR2 reads SYDVKM. The CDR3 is CASSQTRLGNTIYF. CDR3 sequence (DNA): TGTGCCAGCAGCCAAACCAGGCTTGGAAACACCATATATTTT.

The rearrangement links TRBV7-2 to TRBJ2-2; 11 bases are a match to TRBD2. V shed 6 bases and J 4 bases; nucleotides not matched to a gene: 4. Germline CDR1 reads SGHTA; CDR2 reads FQGNSA. The CDR3 is made up of 15 amino acids. The CDR3 loop is CASRVAGGSTGELFF. In DNA form, the CDR3 reads TGTGCCAGCAGGGTAGCGGGGGGGAGCACCGGGGAGCTGTTTTTT.

This chain uses TRBV11-2 with TRBJ2-2; D gene uncertain. Germline CDR1 SGHAT, CDR2 FQNNGV. This CDR3 has 13 residues. Trimming removed 4 bases at V and 4 bases at J, with 7 bases between. CDR3 residues: CASSSLVTGELFF. The CDR3 coding sequence is TGTGCCAGCAGCTCCCTAGTCACCGGGGAGCTGTTTTTT.

The chain has TRBV9 and TRBJ2-5, with 10 bases matching TRBD2. The germline gives CDR1 SGDLS, CDR2 YYNGEE. The V segment lost 0 bases and the J segment 2 bases; nucleotides outside the gene matches: 4. CDR3 size: 16 residues. For the CDR3, the DNA is TGTGCCAGCAGCGTAGTGGCTAGCGGGGGTCAAGAGACCCAGTACTTC. This encodes CASSVVASGGQETQYF.